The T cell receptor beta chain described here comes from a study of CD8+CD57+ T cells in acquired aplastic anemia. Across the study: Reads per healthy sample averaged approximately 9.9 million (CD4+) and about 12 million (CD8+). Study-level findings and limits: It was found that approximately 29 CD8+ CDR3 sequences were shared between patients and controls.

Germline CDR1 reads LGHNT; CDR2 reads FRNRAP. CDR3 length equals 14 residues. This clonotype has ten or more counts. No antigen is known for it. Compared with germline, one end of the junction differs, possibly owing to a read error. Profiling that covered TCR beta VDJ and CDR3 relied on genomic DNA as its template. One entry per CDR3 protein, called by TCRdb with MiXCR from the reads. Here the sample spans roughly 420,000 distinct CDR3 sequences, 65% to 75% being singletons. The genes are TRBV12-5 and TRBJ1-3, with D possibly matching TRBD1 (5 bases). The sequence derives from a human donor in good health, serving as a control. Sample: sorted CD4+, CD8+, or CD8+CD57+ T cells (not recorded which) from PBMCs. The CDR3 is CASGLGGWGNTIYF. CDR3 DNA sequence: TGTGCTAGTGGCTTGGGGGGGTGGGGAAACACCATATATTTT.